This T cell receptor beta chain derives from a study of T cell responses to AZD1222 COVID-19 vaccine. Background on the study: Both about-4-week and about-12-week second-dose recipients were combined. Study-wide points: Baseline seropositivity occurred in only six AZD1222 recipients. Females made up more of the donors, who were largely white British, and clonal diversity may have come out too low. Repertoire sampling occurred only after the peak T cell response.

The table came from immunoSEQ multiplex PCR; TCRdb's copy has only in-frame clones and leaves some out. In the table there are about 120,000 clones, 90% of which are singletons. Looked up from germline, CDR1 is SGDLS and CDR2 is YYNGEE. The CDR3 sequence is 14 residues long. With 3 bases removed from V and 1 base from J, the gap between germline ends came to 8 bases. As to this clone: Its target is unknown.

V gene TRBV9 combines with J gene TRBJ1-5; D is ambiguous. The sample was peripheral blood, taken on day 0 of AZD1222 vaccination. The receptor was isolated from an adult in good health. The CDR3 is CASSATDSNQPQHF. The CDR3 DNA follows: TGTGCCAGCAGCGCGACGGACAGCAATCAGCCCCAGCATTTT.